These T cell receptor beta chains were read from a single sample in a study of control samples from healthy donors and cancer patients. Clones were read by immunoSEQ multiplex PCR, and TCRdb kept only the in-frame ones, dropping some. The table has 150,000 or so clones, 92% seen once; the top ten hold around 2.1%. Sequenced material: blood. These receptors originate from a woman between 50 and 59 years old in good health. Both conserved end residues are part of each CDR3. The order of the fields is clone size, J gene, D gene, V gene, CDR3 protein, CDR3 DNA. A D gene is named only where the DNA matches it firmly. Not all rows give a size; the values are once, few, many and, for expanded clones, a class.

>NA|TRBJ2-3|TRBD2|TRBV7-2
CASSLLAGADTQYF
TGTGCCAGCAGCTTATTAGCGGGAGCTGATACGCAGTATTTT
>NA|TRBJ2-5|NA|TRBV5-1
CASSQGPSSETQYF
TGCGCCAGCAGCCAGGGACCATCATCAGAGACCCAGTACTTC
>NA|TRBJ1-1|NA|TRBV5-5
CASSLRSGRTEAFF
TGTGCCAGCAGCTTAAGGTCCGGTCGGACTGAAGCTTTCTTT
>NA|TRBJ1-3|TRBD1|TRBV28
CASSPSTGIGNTIYF
TGTGCCAGCAGTCCCTCGACAGGGATCGGAAACACCATATATTTT
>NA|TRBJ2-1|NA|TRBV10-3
CAISAGTTYNEQFF
TGTGCCATCAGTGCTGGGACAACCTACAATGAGCAGTTCTTC
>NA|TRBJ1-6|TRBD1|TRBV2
CASREGQGEFWMNSPLHF
TGTGCCAGCAGGGAGGGACAGGGGGAATTTTGGATGAATTCACCCCTCCACTTT
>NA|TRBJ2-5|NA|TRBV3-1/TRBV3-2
CASSLLSGTQYF
TGTGCCAGCAGCCTCCTCTCGGGGACCCAGTACTTC
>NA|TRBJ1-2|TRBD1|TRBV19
CASRGRDRVDGYTF
TGTGCCAGTAGAGGCCGGGACAGGGTGGATGGCTACACCTTC
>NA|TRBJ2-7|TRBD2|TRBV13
CASSLGVAGVRQYF
TGTGCCAGCAGCTTAGGGGTAGCGGGGGTAAGGCAGTACTTC
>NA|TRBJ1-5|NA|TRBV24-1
CATSHGTYAPQHF
TGTGCCACCAGTCACGGAACATATGCGCCCCAGCATTTT
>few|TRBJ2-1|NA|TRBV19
CASKQGYEQFF
TGTGCCAGTAAACAGGGCTATGAGCAGTTCTTC